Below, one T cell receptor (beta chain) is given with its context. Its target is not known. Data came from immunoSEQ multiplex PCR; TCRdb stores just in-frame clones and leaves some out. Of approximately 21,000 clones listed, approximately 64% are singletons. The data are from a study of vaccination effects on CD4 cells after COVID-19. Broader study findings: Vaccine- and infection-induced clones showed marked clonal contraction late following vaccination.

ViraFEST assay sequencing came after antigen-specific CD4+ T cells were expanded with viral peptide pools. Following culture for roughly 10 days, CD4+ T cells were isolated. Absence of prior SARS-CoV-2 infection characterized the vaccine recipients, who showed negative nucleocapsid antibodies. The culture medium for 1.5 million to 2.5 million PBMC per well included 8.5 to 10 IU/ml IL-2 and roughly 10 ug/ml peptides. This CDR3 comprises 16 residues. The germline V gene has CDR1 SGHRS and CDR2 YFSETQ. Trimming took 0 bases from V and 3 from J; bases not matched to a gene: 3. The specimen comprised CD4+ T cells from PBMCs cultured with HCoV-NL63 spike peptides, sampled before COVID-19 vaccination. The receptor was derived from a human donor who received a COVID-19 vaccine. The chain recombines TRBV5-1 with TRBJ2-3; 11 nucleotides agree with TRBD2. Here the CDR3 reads CASSLVLAGGTDTQYF. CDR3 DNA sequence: TGCGCCAGCAGCTTGGTCTTAGCGGGGGGGACAGATACGCAGTATTTT.